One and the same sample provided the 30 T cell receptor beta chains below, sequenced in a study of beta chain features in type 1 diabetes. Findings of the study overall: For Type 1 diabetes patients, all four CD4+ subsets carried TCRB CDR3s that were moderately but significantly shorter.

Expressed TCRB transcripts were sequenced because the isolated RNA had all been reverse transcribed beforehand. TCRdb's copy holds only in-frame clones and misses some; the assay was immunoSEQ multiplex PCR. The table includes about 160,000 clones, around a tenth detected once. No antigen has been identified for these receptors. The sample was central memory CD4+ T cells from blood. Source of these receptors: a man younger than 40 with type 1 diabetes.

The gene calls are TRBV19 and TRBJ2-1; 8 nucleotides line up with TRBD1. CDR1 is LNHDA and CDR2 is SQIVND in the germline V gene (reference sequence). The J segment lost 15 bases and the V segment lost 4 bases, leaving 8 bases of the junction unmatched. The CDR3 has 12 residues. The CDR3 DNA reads TGTGCCAGTAGTACCGTTTGGACAGGGTGGTTCTTC. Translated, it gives CASSTVWTGWFF.

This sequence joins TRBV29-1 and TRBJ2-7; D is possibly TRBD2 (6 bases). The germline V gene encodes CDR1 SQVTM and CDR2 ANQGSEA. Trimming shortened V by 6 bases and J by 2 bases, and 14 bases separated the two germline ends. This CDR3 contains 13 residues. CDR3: CSVAGTLTYEQYF. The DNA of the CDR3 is TGCAGCGTGGCGGGAACCCTAACCTACGAGCAGTACTTC.

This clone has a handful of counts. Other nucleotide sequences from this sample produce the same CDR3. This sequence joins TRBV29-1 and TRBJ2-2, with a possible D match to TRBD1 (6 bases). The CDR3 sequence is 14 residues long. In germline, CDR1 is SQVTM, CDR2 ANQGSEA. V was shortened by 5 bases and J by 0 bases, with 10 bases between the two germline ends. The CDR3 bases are TGCAGCGTTTCAGGGACAACGAACACCGGGGAGCTGTTTTTT. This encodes CSVSGTTNTGELFF.

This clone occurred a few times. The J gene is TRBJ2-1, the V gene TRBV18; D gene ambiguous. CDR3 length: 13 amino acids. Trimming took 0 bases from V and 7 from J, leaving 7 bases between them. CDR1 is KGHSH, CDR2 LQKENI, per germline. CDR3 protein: CASSPPAKNEQFF. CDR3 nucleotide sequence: TGTGCCAGCTCACCACCGGCCAAGAATGAGCAGTTCTTC.

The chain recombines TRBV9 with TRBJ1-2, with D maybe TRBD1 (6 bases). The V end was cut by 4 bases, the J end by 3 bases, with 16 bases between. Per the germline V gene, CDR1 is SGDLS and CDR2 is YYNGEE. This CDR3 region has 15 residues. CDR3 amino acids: CASSLTTRGDYGYTF. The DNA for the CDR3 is TGTGCCAGCAGCTTGACGACCAGGGGTGACTATGGCTACACCTTC.

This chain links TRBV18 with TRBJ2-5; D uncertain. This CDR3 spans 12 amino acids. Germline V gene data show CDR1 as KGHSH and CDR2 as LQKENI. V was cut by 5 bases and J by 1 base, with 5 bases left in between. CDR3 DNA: TGTGCCAGCTCAACTTCCCAAGAGACCCAGTACTTC. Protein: CASSTSQETQYF.

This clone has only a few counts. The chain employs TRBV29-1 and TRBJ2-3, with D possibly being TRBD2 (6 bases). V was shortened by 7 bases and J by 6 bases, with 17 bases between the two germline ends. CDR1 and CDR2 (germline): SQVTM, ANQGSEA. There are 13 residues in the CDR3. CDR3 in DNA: TGCAGCGCTGAGCTTGGGGGGTGGGATACGCAGTATTTT. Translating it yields CSAELGGWDTQYF.

The CDR3 is CASSGLAGAPGEQFF. CDR3 bases: TGCGCCAGCAGCGGACTAGCGGGAGCCCCCGGTGAGCAGTTCTTC. The chain links TRBV5-1 to TRBJ2-1; 13 bases fit TRBD2. This CDR3 has 15 amino acids. Trimming took 4 bases from V and 9 from J; bases not matched to a gene: 7. From germline, CDR1 is SGHRS and CDR2 YFSETQ.

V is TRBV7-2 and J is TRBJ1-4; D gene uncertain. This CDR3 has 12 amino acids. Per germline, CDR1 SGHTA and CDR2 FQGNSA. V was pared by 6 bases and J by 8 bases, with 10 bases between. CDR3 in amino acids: CASSFNAEKLFF. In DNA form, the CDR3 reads TGTGCCAGCAGTTTCAACGCGGAAAAACTGTTTTTT.

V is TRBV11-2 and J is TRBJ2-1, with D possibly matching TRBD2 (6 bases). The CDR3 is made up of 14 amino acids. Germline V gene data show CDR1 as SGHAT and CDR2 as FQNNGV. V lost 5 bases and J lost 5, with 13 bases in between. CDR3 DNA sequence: TGTGCCAGCAGCGGACGACTAGGAAACAATGAGCAGTTCTTC. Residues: CASSGRLGNNEQFF.

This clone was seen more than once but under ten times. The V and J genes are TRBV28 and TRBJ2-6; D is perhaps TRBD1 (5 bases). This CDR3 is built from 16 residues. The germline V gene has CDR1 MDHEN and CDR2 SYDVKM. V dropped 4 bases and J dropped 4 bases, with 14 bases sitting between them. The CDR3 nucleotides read TGTGCCAGCAGTTCTCAGGTTGGGGCCGGGGCCAACGTCCTGACTTTC. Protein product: CASSSQVGAGANVLTF.

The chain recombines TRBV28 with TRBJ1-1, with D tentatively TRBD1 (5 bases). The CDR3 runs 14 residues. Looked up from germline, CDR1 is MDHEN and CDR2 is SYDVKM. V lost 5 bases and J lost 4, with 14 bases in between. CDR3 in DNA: TGTGCCAGCAGTGTTTCGGGGGTTGGCACTGAAGCTTTCTTT. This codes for CASSVSGVGTEAFF.

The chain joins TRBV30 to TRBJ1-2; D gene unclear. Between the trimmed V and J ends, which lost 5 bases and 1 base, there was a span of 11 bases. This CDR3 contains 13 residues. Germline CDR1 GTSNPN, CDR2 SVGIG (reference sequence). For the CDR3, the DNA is TGTGCCTGGGGACTGACAATTAACTATGGCTACACCTTC. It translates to CAWGLTINYGYTF. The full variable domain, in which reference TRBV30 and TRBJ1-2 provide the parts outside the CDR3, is SQTIHQWPATLVQPVGSPLSLECTVEGTSNPNLYWYRQAAGRGLQLLFYSVGIGQISSEVPQNLSASRPQDRQFILSSKKLLLSDSGFYLCAWGLTINYGYTFGSGTRLTVV.

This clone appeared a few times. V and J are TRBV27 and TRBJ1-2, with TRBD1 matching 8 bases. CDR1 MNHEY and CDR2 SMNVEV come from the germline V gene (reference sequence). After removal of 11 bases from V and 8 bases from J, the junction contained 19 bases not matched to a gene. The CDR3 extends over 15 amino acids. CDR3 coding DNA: TGTGCCGTCGGGGACAGGATTCTCGGGGCTTGGGGCTACACCTTC. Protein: CAVGDRILGAWGYTF.

The CDR3 region has the DNA TGTGCCAGCACCACCGGATTAGGGGCCGGGGAGCTGTTTTTT. Translated: CASTTGLGAGELFF. The chain recombines TRBV25-1 with TRBJ2-2; a possible D gene is TRBD1 (5 bases). The ends were cut back, 7 bases at V and 6 bases at J, with 15 bases in the middle. Looked up from germline, CDR1 is MGHDK and CDR2 is SYGVNS. The CDR3 length is 14 residues.

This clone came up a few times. As DNA, the CDR3 is TGTGCCAGCAGTTACACGAAGACAGGGGAGAACACTGAAGCTTTCTTT. This sequence encodes CASSYTKTGENTEAFF. V is TRBV6-5 and J is TRBJ1-1; TRBD1 matches at 8 bases. The CDR3 loop spans 16 amino acids. CDR1 MNHEY and CDR2 SVGAGI come from the germline V gene. The trim removed 2 bases at V and 1 base at J, leaving 6 bases unmatched.

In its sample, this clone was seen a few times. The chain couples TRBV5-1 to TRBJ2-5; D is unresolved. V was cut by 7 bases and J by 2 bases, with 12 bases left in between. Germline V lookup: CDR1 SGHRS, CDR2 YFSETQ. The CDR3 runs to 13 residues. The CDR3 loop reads CASALRPQETQYF. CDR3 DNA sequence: TGCGCCAGCGCTCTACGTCCGCAAGAGACCCAGTACTTC.

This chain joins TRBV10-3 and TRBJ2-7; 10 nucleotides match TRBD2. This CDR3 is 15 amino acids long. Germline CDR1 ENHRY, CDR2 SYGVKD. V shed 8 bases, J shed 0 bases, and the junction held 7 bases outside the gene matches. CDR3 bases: TGTGCCATCGGTCCAGCGGGAGGGCTCTCCTACGAGCAGTACTTC. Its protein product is CAIGPAGGLSYEQYF.

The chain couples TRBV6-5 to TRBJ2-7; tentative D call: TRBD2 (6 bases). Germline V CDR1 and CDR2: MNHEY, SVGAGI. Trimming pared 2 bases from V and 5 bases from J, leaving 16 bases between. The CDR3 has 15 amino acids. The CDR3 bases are TGTGCCAGCAGTTACCAACCGGGAGCCGAACACGAGCAGTACTTC. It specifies CASSYQPGAEHEQYF.

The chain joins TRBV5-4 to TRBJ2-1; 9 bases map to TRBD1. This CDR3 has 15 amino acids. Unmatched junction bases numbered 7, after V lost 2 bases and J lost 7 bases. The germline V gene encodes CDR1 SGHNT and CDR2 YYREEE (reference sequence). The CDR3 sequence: CASSLPGTGINEQFF. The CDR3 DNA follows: TGTGCCAGCAGCTTACCCGGGACAGGGATAAATGAGCAGTTCTTC.

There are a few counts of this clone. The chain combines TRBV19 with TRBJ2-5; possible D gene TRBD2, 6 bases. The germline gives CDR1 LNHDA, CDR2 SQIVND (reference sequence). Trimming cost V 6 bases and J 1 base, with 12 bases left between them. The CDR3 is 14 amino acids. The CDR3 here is CASRKGDSQETQYF. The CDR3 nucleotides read TGTGCCAGTAGAAAAGGGGACTCCCAAGAGACCCAGTACTTC.

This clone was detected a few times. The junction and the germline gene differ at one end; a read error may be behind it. CDR3 sequence (DNA): TGTGCCAGCAGCGTAGAGGCAGGGGCCACAAACATTCAGTACTTC. Translation gives CASSVEAGATNIQYF. This sequence joins TRBV9 and TRBJ2-4, with D possibly TRBD1 on 6 matching bases. This CDR3 is built from 15 residues. Looked up from germline, CDR1 is SGDLS and CDR2 is YYNGEE.

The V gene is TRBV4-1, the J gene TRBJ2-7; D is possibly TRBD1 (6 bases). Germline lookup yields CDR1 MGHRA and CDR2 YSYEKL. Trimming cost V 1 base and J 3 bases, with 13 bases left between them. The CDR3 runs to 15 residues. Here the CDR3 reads CASSQGPADSYEQYF. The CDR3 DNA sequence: TGCGCCAGCAGCCAAGGACCCGCGGACAGCTACGAGCAGTACTTC.

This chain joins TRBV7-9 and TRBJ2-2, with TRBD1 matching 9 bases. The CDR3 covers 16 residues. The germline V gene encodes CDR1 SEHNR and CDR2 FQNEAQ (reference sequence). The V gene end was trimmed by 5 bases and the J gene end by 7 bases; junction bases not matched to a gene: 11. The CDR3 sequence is CASSRNRDRAVGELFF. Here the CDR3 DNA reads TGTGCCAGCAGCCGCAACCGGGACAGGGCTGTCGGGGAGCTGTTTTTT.

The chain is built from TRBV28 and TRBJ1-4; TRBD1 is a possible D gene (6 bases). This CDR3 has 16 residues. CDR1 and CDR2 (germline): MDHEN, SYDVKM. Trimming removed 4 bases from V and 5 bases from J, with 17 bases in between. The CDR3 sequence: CASSSNTGSSNEKLFF. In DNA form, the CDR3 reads TGTGCCAGCAGTTCTAACACAGGGTCTTCGAATGAAAAACTGTTTTTT. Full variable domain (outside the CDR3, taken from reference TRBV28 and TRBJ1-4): DVKVTQSSRYLVKRTGEKVFLECVQDMDHENMFWYRQDPGLGLRLIYFSYDVKMKEKGDIPEGYSVSREKKERFSLILESASTNQTSMYLCASSSNTGSSNEKLFFGSGTQLSVL.

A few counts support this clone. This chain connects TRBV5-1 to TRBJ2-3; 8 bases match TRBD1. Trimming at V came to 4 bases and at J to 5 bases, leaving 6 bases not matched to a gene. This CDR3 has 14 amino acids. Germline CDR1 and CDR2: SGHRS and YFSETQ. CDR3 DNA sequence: TGCGCCAGCAGCCCCGCAGGGGGCCAAGATACGCAGTATTTT. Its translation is CASSPAGGQDTQYF.

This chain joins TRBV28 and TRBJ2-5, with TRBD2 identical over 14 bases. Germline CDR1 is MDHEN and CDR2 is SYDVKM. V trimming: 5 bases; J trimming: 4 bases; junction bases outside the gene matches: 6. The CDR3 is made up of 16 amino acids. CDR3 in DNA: TGTGCCAGCAGTCTCGGGGGACTAGCGGGAGTAGAGACCCAGTACTTC. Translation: CASSLGGLAGVETQYF. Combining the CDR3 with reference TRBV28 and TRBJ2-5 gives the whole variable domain DVKVTQSSRYLVKRTGEKVFLECVQDMDHENMFWYRQDPGLGLRLIYFSYDVKMKEKGDIPEGYSVSREKKERFSLILESASTNQTSMYLCASSLGGLAGVETQYFGPGTRLLVL.

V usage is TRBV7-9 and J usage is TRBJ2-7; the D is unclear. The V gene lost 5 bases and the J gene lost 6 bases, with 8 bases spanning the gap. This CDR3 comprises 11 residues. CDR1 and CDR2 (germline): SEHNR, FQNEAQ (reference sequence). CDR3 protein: CASSLYGEQYF. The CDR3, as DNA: TGTGCCAGCAGCCTCTACGGCGAGCAGTACTTC.

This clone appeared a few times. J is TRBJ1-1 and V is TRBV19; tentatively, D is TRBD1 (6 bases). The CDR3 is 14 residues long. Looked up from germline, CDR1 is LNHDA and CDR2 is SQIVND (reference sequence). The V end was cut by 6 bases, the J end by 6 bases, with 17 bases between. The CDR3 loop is CASSRSNRAPEAFF. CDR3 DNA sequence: TGTGCCAGTAGCCGAAGTAACAGGGCGCCTGAAGCTTTCTTT.

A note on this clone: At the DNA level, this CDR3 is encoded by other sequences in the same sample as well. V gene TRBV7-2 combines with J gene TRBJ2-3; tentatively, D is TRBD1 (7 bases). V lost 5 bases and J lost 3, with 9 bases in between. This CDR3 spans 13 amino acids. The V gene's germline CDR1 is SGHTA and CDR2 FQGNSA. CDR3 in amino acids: CASSPGGTDTQYF. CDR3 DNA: TGTGCCAGCAGCCCAGGGGGGACAGATACGCAGTATTTT.